This T cell receptor beta chain was observed in a study of blood T cell repertoires in COVID-19. Study at large: COVID-19 samples, acute and convalescent, were from the United States, Italy and Spain.

V lost 5 bases to trimming and J lost 1 base, with 15 bases between them. This CDR3 contains 15 residues. Germline lookup yields CDR1 SGHVS and CDR2 FNYEAQ. Enrollees, about 18 to 90 years old, lived in 24 US areas. Categorization into cohorts depended on clinical history that participants reported. Original analysis: Estimation of nucleated cell counts relied on the amplification of reference gene primers. The data were produced by immunoSEQ multiplex PCR, yet TCRdb's version contains in-frame clones alone and is incomplete. The V and J calls and clone size are taken from that table; D and trimming were inferred from the DNA. The table includes about 220,000 clones, 83% detected once.

Sequenced material: PBMCs or T cells enriched from blood (not recorded which). This rearrangement joins TRBV7-6 to TRBJ2-7; D is uncertain. The clonotype comes from a woman in her thirties or forties who had been exposed to COVID-19. DNA for the CDR3: TGTGCCAGCAGCCCGTATTTGGCACCTTCCTACGAGCAGTACTTC. It yields the protein CASSPYLAPSYEQYF.